The present TCR beta chain was sequenced within a study of blood T cell repertoires in COVID-19. About the research overall: Italy, Spain and the United States were the sources of the convalescent and acute COVID-19 samples.

Clones were sequenced by immunoSEQ multiplex PCR, and TCRdb holds only the in-frame ones, with some missing. Altogether more than 150,000 clones are present, around 85% being singletons, with the ten largest covering about a fifth. Germline V lookup: CDR1 SQVTM, CDR2 ANQGSEA. This CDR3 contains 13 residues. V was pared by 6 bases and J by 1 base, with 10 bases between. The sequence came from a man in his sixties or seventies with active or convalescent COVID-19. Sequencing was carried out using peripheral blood. The chain joins TRBV29-1 to TRBJ2-1, with a tentative D call TRBD1 (6 bases). The DNA of the CDR3 is TGCAGCGTCTGGGGGCGATCCTACAATGAGCAGTTCTTC. This sequence encodes CSVWGRSYNEQFF.